Listed here are 21 T cell receptor beta chains from one sample, sequenced in a study of blood T cell repertoires in COVID-19. Only in-frame clones appear in the TCRdb table, and some are missing; sequencing was by immunoSEQ multiplex PCR. The data contain 150,000 or so clones, 80% to 90% of them singletons. Sequences were obtained from peripheral blood. The receptor source for this set is a woman in her forties or fifties in a cohort sampled during active or convalescent COVID-19.

This clone came up once. The chain is built from TRBV27 and TRBJ1-5; no clear D gene. The V and J ends lost 7 bases and 3 bases respectively, with 4 bases between them. The CDR3 extends over 11 amino acids. Looked up from germline, CDR1 is MNHEY and CDR2 is SMNVEV (reference sequence). CDR3 sequence (DNA): TGTGCCAGCACCCACAATCAGCCCCAGCATTTT. Amino acid sequence: CASTHNQPQHF.

V gene TRBV5-1 combines with J gene TRBJ1-2; 8 nucleotides agree with TRBD1. The trim removed 2 bases at V and 4 bases at J, leaving 7 bases unmatched. CDR3 length: 15 residues. CDR1 SGHRS and CDR2 YFSETQ come from the germline V gene. The CDR3 DNA sequence: TGCGCCAGCAGCTTTTCAGGGGGCGAGGGCTATGGCTACACCTTC. The encoded protein is CASSFSGGEGYGYTF.

The chain uses TRBV30 and TRBJ1-1; D unresolved. Germline assignment: CDR1 GTSNPN and CDR2 SVGIG (reference sequence). Trimming removed 2 bases from V and 3 bases from J, with 13 bases in between. This CDR3 contains 14 residues. Here the CDR3 reads CAWSNGVADTEAFF. In DNA form, the CDR3 reads TGTGCCTGGAGTAACGGGGTTGCTGACACTGAAGCTTTCTTT.

V is TRBV5-1 and J is TRBJ1-2, with 7 bases identical to TRBD1. Per germline, CDR1 SGHRS and CDR2 YFSETQ. V was clipped by 0 bases and J by 7 bases; unmatched bases: 9. The length of the CDR3 is 15 residues. CDR3 protein: CASSLGGTANRGYTF. CDR3 DNA: TGCGCCAGCAGCTTGGGCGGGACAGCTAATCGTGGCTACACCTTC.

This clone has a single count. The chain joins TRBV9 to TRBJ2-3; D may be TRBD1 (6 bases). The germline V gene has CDR1 SGDLS and CDR2 YYNGEE. The V end lost 1 base, the J end lost 6 bases, and 15 bases lay between the germline ends. This CDR3 is 15 amino acids long. The CDR3 sequence is CASSVIGTRLDTQYF. The DNA for the CDR3 is TGTGCCAGCAGCGTAATCGGGACACGGCTTGATACGCAGTATTTT.

This rearrangement joins TRBV2 to TRBJ1-5; 8 nucleotides match TRBD1. After removal of 8 bases from V and 3 bases from J, the junction contained 12 bases not matched to a gene. From germline, CDR1 is SNHLY and CDR2 FYNNEI. The CDR3 runs 16 residues. CDR3 DNA: TGTGCCAGCCAAAGTACCCAGGGGGCCATCAATCAGCCCCAGCATTTT. Translation: CASQSTQGAINQPQHF. The full variable domain, in which reference TRBV2 and TRBJ1-5 provide the parts outside the CDR3, is EPEVTQTPSHQVTQMGQEVILRCVPISNHLYFYWYRQILGQKVEFLVSFYNNEISEKSEIFDDQFSVERPDGSNFTLKIRSTKLEDSAMYFCASQSTQGAINQPQHFGDGTRLSIL.

CDR3 bases: TGTGCCAGCAGCCTCGAAAGGGGGAATCAGCCCCAGCATTTT. Its protein product is CASSLERGNQPQHF. V gene TRBV7-8 combines with J gene TRBJ1-5, with D tentatively TRBD1 (6 bases). The CDR3 consists of 14 residues. Germline V gene lookup returns CDR1 SGHVS and CDR2 FQNEAQ. Trimming shortened V by 5 bases and J by 4 bases, and 12 bases separated the two germline ends.

The chain couples TRBV12-5 to TRBJ1-1, with 10 positions matching TRBD1. V gave up 1 base and J gave up 4 bases; unmatched junction bases: 6. The CDR3 is made up of 16 amino acids. Per germline, CDR1 LGHNT and CDR2 FRNRAP. CDR3: CASGLGRQGATTEAFF. The CDR3, as DNA: TGTGCTAGTGGTTTGGGTCGACAGGGGGCGACCACTGAAGCTTTCTTT.

The chain carries TRBV27 and TRBJ1-5; 8 nucleotides agree with TRBD1. Germline trimming cut 5 bases from V and 1 base from J; bases unmatched to any gene: 7. The CDR3 is 16 amino acids. CDR1 and CDR2 (germline): MNHEY, SMNVEV (reference sequence). This CDR3 reads CASSPSGGGSNQPQHF. CDR3 bases: TGTGCCAGCAGTCCGTCAGGGGGCGGGAGCAATCAGCCCCAGCATTTT.

This sequence joins TRBV30 and TRBJ1-1; 8 nucleotides match TRBD1. V gave up 5 bases and J gave up 10 bases; unmatched junction bases: 9. This CDR3 has 12 amino acids. The V gene's germline CDR1 is GTSNPN and CDR2 SVGIG (reference sequence). The CDR3 sequence is CAWLIQGAAAFF. DNA of the CDR3: TGTGCCTGGCTAATCCAGGGGGCGGCAGCTTTCTTT.

The chain links TRBV7-8 to TRBJ1-5; tentative D call: TRBD1 (5 bases). Germline CDR1 and CDR2: SGHVS and FQNEAQ. This CDR3 contains 18 residues. Trimming removed 1 base from V and 0 bases from J, with 16 bases in between. CDR3 nucleotide sequence: TGTGCCAGCAGCTTAGTCTCTTTTCGGGGGTATAGCAATCAGCCCCAGCATTTT. Its translation is CASSLVSFRGYSNQPQHF.

The genes are TRBV21-1 and TRBJ2-4; the D call TRBD1 from the table was never checked on the DNA. TRBV21-1 is tagged as a pseudogene. The CDR3 spans 14 residues. CDR3 coding DNA: TGTGCCAGCAGCAAGGGGGGACAGGGGGACATTCAGTACTTC. It translates to CASSKGGQGDIQYF.

The chain has TRBV3-1 (or the pseudogene TRBV3-2) and TRBJ2-1, with a possible D match to TRBD2 (5 bases). From germline, CDR1 is LGHDT and CDR2 YNNKEL (reference sequence). V was shortened by 4 bases and J by 8 bases, with 21 bases between the two germline ends. This CDR3 is built from 16 residues. CDR3 sequence reads: CASSPPQTEAWDEQFF. DNA of the CDR3: TGTGCCAGCAGCCCCCCCCAGACGGAGGCGTGGGATGAGCAGTTCTTC.

The chain links TRBV6-2 or TRBV6-3 to TRBJ1-2; possible D gene TRBD1, 6 bases. Germline V CDR1 and CDR2: MNHEY, SVGEGT. The germline V and J ends were trimmed by 5 bases and 1 base, with 14 bases remaining between them. CDR3 length: 15 amino acids. The DNA for the CDR3 is TGTGCCAGCAGTACCAGACAGGCCTTTAACTATGGCTACACCTTC. Protein product: CASSTRQAFNYGYTF.

This clone was observed a handful of times. CDR3 in amino acids: CASSPNHRGEDNQPQHF. The CDR3 nucleotides are TGTGCCAGTAGTCCGAACCACAGGGGGGAAGACAATCAGCCCCAGCATTTT. The chain combines TRBV19 with TRBJ1-5, with TRBD1 matching 8 bases. With V trimmed by 5 bases and J by 3 bases, 12 bases remained unmatched. The CDR3 contains 17 residues. CDR1 and CDR2 from the germline V gene are LNHDA and SQIVND (reference sequence).

The chain combines TRBV7-2 with TRBJ2-3; TRBD2 matches at 11 bases. Germline trimming cut 5 bases from V and 1 base from J; bases unmatched to any gene: 5. The CDR3 sequence is 16 residues long. Per germline, CDR1 SGHTA and CDR2 FQGNSA. The CDR3 sequence is CASSPLAGGGTDTQYF. CDR3 sequence (DNA): TGTGCCAGCAGCCCTCTAGCGGGGGGTGGCACAGATACGCAGTATTTT.

This chain connects TRBV19 to TRBJ1-6, with D perhaps TRBD1 (6 bases). CDR1 is LNHDA, CDR2 SQIVND, per germline (reference sequence). V gave up 3 bases and J gave up 7 bases, with 10 bases separating them. CDR3 length equals 14 residues. Written as DNA, the CDR3 is TGTGCCAGTAGTATTGGCCAGGGGAATTCACCCCTCCACTTT. It encodes CASSIGQGNSPLHF.

This chain links TRBV24-1 with TRBJ2-3; TRBD2 is a possible D gene (7 bases). CDR3 length: 16 amino acids. Looked up from germline, CDR1 is KGHDR and CDR2 is SFDVKD. The V end was cut by 3 bases, the J end by 5 bases, with 17 bases between. CDR3 nucleotides: TGTGCCACCAGTGATGTACGGCGGGGGCGAAGAGATACGCAGTATTTT. Protein product: CATSDVRRGRRDTQYF.

This rearrangement joins TRBV7-9 to TRBJ1-2; the D gene is possibly TRBD1 (5 bases). V lost 2 bases to trimming and J lost 9 bases, with 13 bases between them. CDR1 is SEHNR, CDR2 FQNEAQ, per germline (reference sequence). CDR3 length equals 13 residues. The DNA of the CDR3 is TGTGCCAGCAGCTTACTAGGGCAGGGTCGCTACACCTTC. Translating it yields CASSLLGQGRYTF.

The J gene is TRBJ2-7, the V gene TRBV5-6; tentative D call: TRBD1 (5 bases). V shed 4 bases and J shed 6 bases, with 14 bases lying between them. This CDR3 contains 13 residues. Germline V gene lookup returns CDR1 SGHDT and CDR2 YYEEEE. CDR3 sequence reads: CASSLDIPGEQYF. CDR3 nucleotides: TGTGCCAGCAGCCTGGACATTCCGGGCGAGCAGTACTTC.

The chain is built from TRBV4-2 and TRBJ1-4; maybe TRBD1 (5 bases). Germline assignment: CDR1 LGHNA and CDR2 YNFKEQ. V was trimmed by 0 bases and J by 6 bases, leaving 11 bases between them. There are 15 residues in the CDR3. DNA for the CDR3: TGTGCCAGCAGCCAAGATTTGGGGGGACATGAAAAACTGTTTTTT. Residues: CASSQDLGGHEKLFF.